The 26 T cell receptor beta chains reported below all come from one sample, sequenced in a study of cytomegalovirus exposure and HLA in healthy donors. Both 60 Vbeta primers and 13 Jbeta primers went into the PCR. Assay used: immunoSEQ multiplex PCR; TCRdb lists only in-frame clones, some missing. The top ten hold around 2.3% of the sample, which has around 94,000 clones, approximately 84% seen once. The sample comprised PBMCs. The receptors come from a man in his late teens or twenties in good health and CMV-seronegative.

The J gene is TRBJ2-3, the V gene TRBV5-1, with 9 nucleotides matching TRBD2. Germline values: CDR1 SGHRS, CDR2 YFSETQ. The CDR3 extends over 15 amino acids. V lost 3 bases and J lost 4; bases outside the gene matches: 6. CDR3 DNA sequence: TGCGCCAGCAGCTCCAGCCGACTAGCGGCAGATACGCAGTATTTT. This sequence encodes CASSSSRLAADTQYF. Using reference TRBV5-1 and TRBJ2-3 for the parts outside the CDR3, the full variable domain is KAGVTQTPRYLIKTRGQQVTLSCSPISGHRSVSWYQQTPGQGLQFLFEYFSETQRNKGNFPGRFSGRQFSNSRSEMNVSTLELGDSALYLCASSSSRLAADTQYFGPGTRLTVL.

V usage is TRBV30 and J usage is TRBJ1-6, with D possibly TRBD1 on 5 matching bases. The CDR3 sequence is 13 residues long. Germline V gene sequence: CDR1 GTSNPN, CDR2 SVGIG (reference sequence). The V gene lost 3 bases and the J gene lost 9 bases, with 12 bases spanning the gap. Written as DNA, the CDR3 is TGTGCCTGGAGCCCGGGGGGGGGTTCACCCCTCCACTTT. This translates into CAWSPGGGSPLHF. The whole variable domain, remainder taken from reference TRBV30 and TRBJ1-6, is SQTIHQWPATLVQPVGSPLSLECTVEGTSNPNLYWYRQAAGRGLQLLFYSVGIGQISSEVPQNLSASRPQDRQFILSSKKLLLSDSGFYLCAWSPGGGSPLHFGNGTRLTVT.

The rearrangement links TRBV19 to TRBJ1-5; D might be TRBD1 (5 bases). The germline V gene encodes CDR1 LNHDA and CDR2 SQIVND (reference sequence). V lost 5 bases to trimming and J lost 0 bases, with 11 bases between them. CDR3 length equals 15 residues. The CDR3 reads CASSPWTLSNQPQHF. The DNA for the CDR3 is TGTGCCAGTAGTCCCTGGACACTTAGCAATCAGCCCCAGCATTTT.

CDR3 DNA sequence: TGTGCCAGCAGGGGGCAGCCCCTCGAGCAGTTCTTC. This sequence encodes CASRGQPLEQFF. The V and J genes are TRBV2 and TRBJ2-1; D possibly corresponds to TRBD1 (5 bases). Trimming removed 6 bases at V and 10 bases at J, with 13 bases between. This CDR3 comprises 12 residues. The germline CDR1 and CDR2 sequences are SNHLY and FYNNEI.

The genes are TRBV6-5 and TRBJ2-1; the match to TRBD2 covers 13 bases. Trimming cost V 9 bases and J 9 bases; bases outside gene matches: 8. CDR1 is MNHEY, CDR2 SVGAGI, per germline. The CDR3 length is 14 residues. DNA of the CDR3: TGTGCCAGTAAGGAGACTAGCGGGAGGATTGAGCAGTTCTTC. Amino acids: CASKETSGRIEQFF.

The gene calls are TRBV27 and TRBJ1-1, with 9 nucleotides matching TRBD1. J gave up 0 bases and V 5 bases, and 4 bases lay outside the gene matches. CDR1 MNHEY and CDR2 SMNVEV come from the germline V gene (reference sequence). The CDR3 extends over 15 amino acids. CDR3 in DNA: TGTGCCAGCAGTCCGTGGACAGGGGTGAACACTGAAGCTTTCTTT. As protein: CASSPWTGVNTEAFF.

The chain has TRBV30 and TRBJ1-3; D might be TRBD1 (6 bases). V lost 3 bases and J lost 2, with 14 bases in between. Germline CDR1 is GTSNPN and CDR2 is SVGIG (reference sequence). The CDR3 is 15 amino acids. The CDR3 DNA reads TGTGCCTGGAGCTACACAGGGAAAGCTGGAAACACCATATATTTT. Its translation: CAWSYTGKAGNTIYF.

This clone has only a few counts. The chain couples TRBV7-6 to TRBJ2-7, with TRBD1 identical over 12 bases. CDR3 size: 15 residues. With 8 bases clipped from V and 5 bases from J, the junction kept 10 bases outside the gene matches. Germline V gene lookup returns CDR1 SGHVS and CDR2 FNYEAQ. The DNA of the CDR3 is TGTGCCAGCGCCCTCGGGACAGGGGGCAGGAACGAGCAGTACTTC. This translates into CASALGTGGRNEQYF.

This clone was observed a handful of times. The rearrangement uses TRBV7-3 and TRBJ2-6; tentatively, D is TRBD1 (6 bases). Germline V gene lookup returns CDR1 SGHTA and CDR2 FQGTGA. The CDR3 covers 15 residues. Trimming stripped 6 bases from V and 1 base from J, with 10 bases between. The CDR3 protein is CASRSQGSGANVLTF. The CDR3 DNA is TGTGCCAGCAGGAGTCAGGGGTCTGGGGCCAACGTCCTGACTTTC.

The chain couples TRBV7-8 to TRBJ2-7, with TRBD1 identical over 7 bases. V lost 2 bases to trimming and J lost 1 base; unmatched junction nucleotides: 2. The CDR3 length is 14 residues. Germline loops: CDR1 SGHVS, CDR2 FQNEAQ. The CDR3: CASSLRDSSYEQYF. The DNA for the CDR3 is TGTGCCAGCAGCTTACGGGACAGTTCCTACGAGCAGTACTTC.

The genes are TRBV7-9 and TRBJ2-3; 8 positions match TRBD2. Trimming removed 11 bases from V and 3 bases from J; junction bases left unmatched: 7. CDR1 and CDR2 (germline): SEHNR, FQNEAQ (reference sequence). The CDR3 runs 13 residues. This CDR3 is CASRLAGTDTQYF. In nucleotides, the CDR3 is TGTGCCTCCCGGTTAGCGGGGACAGATACGCAGTATTTT.

The rearrangement uses TRBV29-1 and TRBJ1-3, with 9 bases that match TRBD1. CDR1 is SQVTM, CDR2 ANQGSEA, per germline. V shed 5 bases and J 1 base; nucleotides not matched to a gene: 3. The CDR3 runs to 14 residues. The CDR3 sequence: CSVTDRGSGNTIYF. The CDR3 nucleotides are TGCAGCGTTACCGACAGGGGGTCTGGAAACACCATATATTTT. Together with reference TRBV29-1 and TRBJ1-3, the CDR3 gives the full variable domain: SAVISQKPSRDICQRGTSLTIQCQVDSQVTMMFWYRQQPGQSLTLIATANQGSEATYESGFVIDKFPISRPNLTFSTLTVSNMSPEDSSIYLCSVTDRGSGNTIYFGEGSWLTVV.

The CDR3 sequence: CASSVEAFSYNSPLHF. DNA for the CDR3: TGTGCCAGCAGCGTAGAAGCCTTCTCCTATAATTCACCCCTCCACTTT. The chain recombines TRBV9 with TRBJ1-6; D ambiguous. V lost 0 bases and J 0 bases, leaving 7 bases between the germline ends. The CDR3 has 16 amino acids. Per the germline V gene, CDR1 is SGDLS and CDR2 is YYNGEE.

The V gene is TRBV30, the J gene TRBJ2-6, with D hard to call. The CDR3 sequence is 15 residues long. V was shortened by 0 bases and J by 5 bases, with 11 bases between the two germline ends. Germline-derived CDR1 and CDR2 are GTSNPN and SVGIG (reference sequence). CDR3 DNA sequence: TGTGCCTGGAGTGTAAGTGGGCGTAGGGCCAACGTCCTGACTTTC. Protein product: CAWSVSGRRANVLTF.

V and J are TRBV5-4 and TRBJ1-2; D gene ambiguous. CDR3 length equals 14 residues. V was pared by 4 bases and J by 4 bases, with 14 bases between. Germline CDR1 reads SGHNT; CDR2 reads YYREEE (reference sequence). The CDR3 DNA is TGTGCCAGCAGCCCCCGAGGTAAATCCTATGGCTACACCTTC. This codes for CASSPRGKSYGYTF.

A single count supports this clone. In DNA, the CDR3 is TGCGCCAGCAGCTTGGGGGGGGACAGCAATCAGCCCCAGCATTTT. Its protein is CASSLGGDSNQPQHF. The V call is TRBV5-1, the J call TRBJ1-5, with D possibly being TRBD1 (5 bases). The ends were cut back, 0 bases at V and 1 base at J, with 8 bases in the middle. Germline V gene sequence: CDR1 SGHRS, CDR2 YFSETQ. There are 15 residues in the CDR3.

This chain uses TRBV6-5 with TRBJ1-1; 11 nucleotides line up with TRBD1. CDR3 length: 16 amino acids. The trim removed 8 bases at V and 5 bases at J, leaving 13 bases unmatched. From germline, CDR1 is MNHEY and CDR2 SVGAGI. This CDR3 reads CASRSYGQGARTEAFF. The CDR3 nucleotides read TGTGCCAGCCGTTCGTACGGACAGGGGGCGAGAACTGAAGCTTTCTTT.

This chain uses TRBV6-5 with TRBJ2-3; 8 nucleotides line up with TRBD2. CDR3 length: 16 amino acids. J lost 5 bases, V lost 2 bases, and 9 bases had no gene match. Germline CDR1 and CDR2: MNHEY and SVGAGI. The CDR3 is CASSYRSGSQVDTQYF. As DNA, the CDR3 is TGTGCCAGCAGTTACAGGAGCGGGAGTCAGGTAGATACGCAGTATTTT.

J is TRBJ2-3 and V is TRBV5-4; D unresolved. The CDR3 extends over 13 amino acids. V lost 0 bases, J lost 2 bases, and 4 bases lay in between. From germline, CDR1 is SGHNT and CDR2 YYREEE (reference sequence). Here the CDR3 reads CASSLANTDTQYF. CDR3 nucleotide sequence: TGTGCCAGCAGCTTGGCTAACACAGATACGCAGTATTTT.

The chain links TRBV5-1 to TRBJ1-1; 7 nucleotides agree with TRBD1. The CDR3 covers 15 residues. Germline V CDR1 and CDR2: SGHRS, YFSETQ. V gave up 5 bases and J gave up 2 bases; unmatched junction bases: 9. CDR3 DNA: TGCGCCAGCAGGTTCACCGGGACAGCCAACACTGAAGCTTTCTTT. This sequence encodes CASRFTGTANTEAFF.

This clone was detected only once. This rearrangement joins TRBV30 to TRBJ1-4; D is possibly TRBD1 (5 bases). V lost 3 bases and J 7 bases, leaving 18 bases between the germline ends. The CDR3 is 15 residues long. The V gene's germline CDR1 is GTSNPN and CDR2 SVGIG (reference sequence). CDR3 in amino acids: CAWRGGDGWGEKLFF. The CDR3 bases are TGTGCCTGGAGGGGGGGGGATGGATGGGGTGAAAAACTGTTTTTT.

The chain has TRBV10-3 and TRBJ1-1; D is ambiguous. V was clipped by 2 bases and J by 4 bases, with 17 bases between them. The CDR3 is 16 residues long. Germline lookup yields CDR1 ENHRY and CDR2 SYGVKD. The CDR3 here is CAISEILNSRTTEAFF. The CDR3 DNA reads TGTGCCATCAGTGAGATTTTGAACTCTCGAACCACTGAAGCTTTCTTT.

The chain recombines TRBV7-2 with TRBJ2-7; D is unclear. Germline assignment: CDR1 SGHTA and CDR2 FQGNSA. CDR3 length: 15 residues. The germline V and J ends were trimmed by 2 bases and 0 bases, with 11 bases remaining between them. The DNA of the CDR3 is TGTGCCAGCAGCTTATCCGTCTTTTACTCCTACGAGCAGTACTTC. Amino acids: CASSLSVFYSYEQYF.

The chain employs TRBV5-1 and TRBJ1-2; 8 nucleotides align to TRBD1. The CDR3 spans 16 residues. Looked up from germline, CDR1 is SGHRS and CDR2 is YFSETQ. Germline trimming cut 4 bases from V and 4 bases from J; bases unmatched to any gene: 12. The CDR3 spells CASSLFPTGDSYGYTF. CDR3 sequence (DNA): TGCGCCAGCAGCCTCTTTCCGACAGGGGACAGCTATGGCTACACCTTC.

The gene calls are TRBV19 and TRBJ1-5; TRBD1 matches at 11 bases. V lost 8 bases to trimming and J lost 0 bases; unmatched junction nucleotides: 9. Looked up from germline, CDR1 is LNHDA and CDR2 is SQIVND (reference sequence). The length of the CDR3 is 17 residues. CDR3 amino acids: CASRPGQGVGSNQPQHF. The CDR3 region has the DNA TGTGCCAGTCGACCGGGACAGGGGGTAGGTAGCAATCAGCCCCAGCATTTT. Variable domain in full (rest from reference TRBV19 and TRBJ1-5): DGGITQSPKYLFRKEGQNVTLSCEQNLNHDAMYWYRQDPGQGLRLIYYSQIVNDFQKGDIAEGYSVSREKKESFPLTVTSAQKNPTAFYLCASRPGQGVGSNQPQHFGDGTRLSIL.

This clone has just a few counts. The chain is built from TRBV7-8 and TRBJ1-3; 8 nucleotides align to TRBD1. Unmatched junction bases numbered 7, after V lost 6 bases and J lost 3 bases. CDR1 and CDR2 from the germline V gene are SGHVS and FQNEAQ. CDR3 size: 15 residues. CDR3 nucleotide sequence: TGTGCCAGCAGACCTGCAGGGGGCCGTGGAAACACCATATATTTT. This codes for CASRPAGGRGNTIYF.